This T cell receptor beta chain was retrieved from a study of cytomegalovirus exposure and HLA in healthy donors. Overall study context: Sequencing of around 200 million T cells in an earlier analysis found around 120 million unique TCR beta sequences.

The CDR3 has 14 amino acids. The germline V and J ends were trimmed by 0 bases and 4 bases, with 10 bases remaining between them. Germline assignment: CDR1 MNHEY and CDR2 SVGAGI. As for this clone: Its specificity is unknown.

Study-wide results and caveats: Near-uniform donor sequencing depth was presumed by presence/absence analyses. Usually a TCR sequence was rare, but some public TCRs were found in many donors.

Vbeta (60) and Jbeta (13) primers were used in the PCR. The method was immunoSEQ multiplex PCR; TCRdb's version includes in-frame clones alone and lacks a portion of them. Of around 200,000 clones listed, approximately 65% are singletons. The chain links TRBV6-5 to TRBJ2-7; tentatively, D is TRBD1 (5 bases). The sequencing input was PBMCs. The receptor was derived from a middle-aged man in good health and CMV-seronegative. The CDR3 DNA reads TGTGCCAGCAGTTACTCTTTCCAGGGTTACGAGCAGTACTTC. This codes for CASSYSFQGYEQYF.